The present T cell receptor beta chain was sequenced within a study of T cell responses to AZD1222 COVID-19 vaccine. V dropped 2 bases and J dropped 7; count of bases not matched to a gene: 4. This CDR3 is 15 amino acids long. Germline CDR1 is MDHEN and CDR2 is SYDVKM. Generated by immunoSEQ multiplex PCR, the TCRdb table keeps only in-frame clones and is missing some. The sample has about 150,000 clones, roughly nine tenths seen once. The sample consisted of peripheral blood, taken on day 0 of MenACWY control vaccination. The sequence derives from an adult in good health. The chain employs TRBV28 and TRBJ2-1, with TRBD1 matching over 11 bases. Here the CDR3 DNA reads TGTGCCAGCAGTTTAGGGACAGGGGGACGGAATGAGCAGTTCTTC. Its protein is CASSLGTGGRNEQFF. The whole variable domain, filled in from reference TRBV28 and TRBJ2-1, reads DVKVTQSSRYLVKRTGEKVFLECVQDMDHENMFWYRQDPGLGLRLIYFSYDVKMKEKGDIPEGYSVSREKKERFSLILESASTNQTSMYLCASSLGTGGRNEQFFGPGTRLTVL.